This entry features one TCR beta chain sequence. These data are taken from a study of blood T cell repertoires in COVID-19. In the source study's methods: Amplifying reference gene primers gave estimates of nucleated cell counts. The method was immunoSEQ multiplex PCR; TCRdb's version includes in-frame clones alone and lacks a portion of them. That table gives V, J and clone size, and the DNA gave D and trimming. The sample yields roughly 50,000 clones, 90% to 95% seen once. This clonotype was sampled from a man aged 50-60 years with acute or convalescent COVID-19. The sample comprised peripheral blood.

CDR3 DNA sequence: TGTGCCAGCAGTAGGGACAGAGGCTACGAGCAGTACTTC. It encodes CASSRDRGYEQYF. The chain links TRBV6-5 to TRBJ2-7, with 7 bases lining up with TRBD1. V lost 5 bases, J lost 3 bases, and 4 bases stayed unmatched. The CDR3 runs 13 residues. Germline V gene sequence: CDR1 MNHEY, CDR2 SVGAGI.